These 16 T cell receptor beta chains came from one sample sequenced in a study of cytomegalovirus exposure and HLA in healthy donors. In the PCR, 60 Vbeta and 13 Jbeta primers were used. Sequenced by immunoSEQ multiplex PCR; TCRdb stores in-frame clones only, minus some. This table has 150,000 to 200,000 clones, approximately 81% appearing once. Sequencing input: PBMCs. These receptors all come from a man aged 18 to 35 in good health and CMV-seronegative.

The rearrangement uses TRBV27 and TRBJ2-1; D is uncertain. The CDR3 contains 16 residues. The V end lost 3 bases, the J end lost 3 bases, and 15 bases lay between the germline ends. Per germline, CDR1 MNHEY and CDR2 SMNVEV (reference sequence). The CDR3 sequence is CASSLADLTGYNEQFF. DNA for the CDR3: TGTGCCAGCAGTTTGGCAGATCTTACGGGCTACAATGAGCAGTTCTTC.

The genes are TRBV7-9 and TRBJ1-1; tentatively, D is TRBD1 (6 bases). This CDR3 has 12 residues. Germline CDR1 is SEHNR and CDR2 is FQNEAQ (reference sequence). Trimming removed 3 bases at V and 9 bases at J, with 11 bases between. CDR3 residues: CASSLADSQAFF. The CDR3 coding sequence is TGTGCCAGCAGCTTGGCGGACAGTCAAGCTTTCTTT.

The sample holds one count of this clone. V and J are TRBV7-8 and TRBJ2-1; 14 bases fit TRBD2. Germline loops: CDR1 SGHVS, CDR2 FQNEAQ. V was clipped by 5 bases and J by 7 bases; unmatched bases: 16. The CDR3 contains 19 residues. Here the CDR3 reads CASSLGTSGSFVGLNEQFF. In nucleotides, the CDR3 is TGTGCCAGCAGCCTGGGGACTAGCGGGAGTTTTGTGGGGTTAAATGAGCAGTTCTTC. Looking up the rest from reference TRBV7-8 and TRBJ2-1 gives the full variable domain: GAGVSQSPRYKVAKRGQDVALRCDPISGHVSLFWYQQALGQGPEFLTYFQNEAQLDKSGLPSDRFFAERPEGSVSTLKIQRTQQEDSAVYLCASSLGTSGSFVGLNEQFFGPGTRLTVL.

The V call is TRBV28, the J call TRBJ1-5; D is unclear. This CDR3 is 13 amino acids long. Germline V gives CDR1 MDHEN, CDR2 SYDVKM. Trimming took 4 bases from V and 6 from J, leaving 10 bases between them. The DNA of the CDR3 is TGTGCCAGCAGTTATGAGGTCCGTCAGCCCCAGCATTTT. It yields the protein CASSYEVRQPQHF.

This clone has just one count. CDR3: CASSLDWDRSGEKLFF. CDR3 DNA sequence: TGTGCCAGCAGTTTAGACTGGGACAGAAGTGGTGAAAAACTGTTTTTT. The gene calls are TRBV6-5 and TRBJ1-4; 7 bases fit TRBD1. The CDR3 loop spans 16 amino acids. J was trimmed by 7 bases and V by 4 bases; bases with no gene match: 12. Germline V gene data show CDR1 as MNHEY and CDR2 as SVGAGI.

The chain uses TRBV27 and TRBJ2-2, with 10 nucleotides matching TRBD1. Germline assignment: CDR1 MNHEY and CDR2 SMNVEV (reference sequence). The CDR3 length is 14 residues. Unmatched junction bases numbered 3, after V lost 6 bases and J lost 5 bases. The CDR3 protein is CASRGQGLTGELFF. CDR3 DNA sequence: TGTGCCAGCAGGGGACAGGGGTTAACCGGGGAGCTGTTTTTT.

The genes are TRBV2 and TRBJ2-2, with TRBD2 matching over 7 bases. V lost 1 base to trimming and J lost 7 bases; unmatched junction nucleotides: 6. CDR3 length equals 15 residues. The V gene's germline CDR1 is SNHLY and CDR2 FYNNEI. This CDR3 is CASSEGREIVGELFF. CDR3 in DNA: TGTGCCAGCAGTGAAGGGCGGGAGATAGTCGGGGAGCTGTTTTTT. Full variable domain (remainder filled in from reference TRBV2 and TRBJ2-2): EPEVTQTPSHQVTQMGQEVILRCVPISNHLYFYWYRQILGQKVEFLVSFYNNEISEKSEIFDDQFSVERPDGSNFTLKIRSTKLEDSAMYFCASSEGREIVGELFFGEGSRLTVL.

This clone has just a few counts. The gene calls are TRBV6-5 and TRBJ1-4, with 9 positions matching TRBD1. The CDR3 runs 16 residues. Per the germline V gene, CDR1 is MNHEY and CDR2 is SVGAGI. Losses at the gene ends were 2 bases for V and 5 bases for J; bases not matched to a gene: 6. The chain's CDR3 is CASSYVGQGLNEKLFF. The CDR3 bases are TGTGCCAGCAGTTACGTGGGACAGGGACTCAATGAAAAACTGTTTTTT.

The count of this clone is one. The J gene is TRBJ2-2, the V gene TRBV11-3, with D maybe TRBD2 (5 bases). The germline gives CDR1 SGHNT, CDR2 YENEEA. Between the trimmed V and J ends, which lost 3 bases and 1 base, there was a span of 6 bases. This CDR3 is built from 14 residues. In DNA, the CDR3 is TGTGCCAGCAGCTTCCGGGGGAACACCGGGGAGCTGTTTTTT. It codes for CASSFRGNTGELFF.

This chain joins TRBV5-1 and TRBJ2-1; 8 bases line up with TRBD1. The CDR3 is 15 residues long. V trimming: 7 bases; J trimming: 2 bases; junction bases outside the gene matches: 8. Per germline, CDR1 SGHRS and CDR2 YFSETQ. The CDR3 nucleotides read TGCGCCAGCCGTAACGGGACAGGAGCCTACAATGAGCAGTTCTTC. Translated, it gives CASRNGTGAYNEQFF.

This sequence joins TRBV28 and TRBJ2-5; 11 bases line up with TRBD2. The CDR3 runs to 18 residues. Germline CDR1 MDHEN, CDR2 SYDVKM. The V and J ends lost 2 bases and 3 bases, in that order; junction bases with no gene match: 11. The CDR3 coding sequence is TGTGCCAGCAGTTTAGGGGGAACGACTAGCGGGAAAAAAGAGACCCAGTACTTC. Amino acids: CASSLGGTTSGKKETQYF. The whole variable domain, remainder taken from reference TRBV28 and TRBJ2-5, is DVKVTQSSRYLVKRTGEKVFLECVQDMDHENMFWYRQDPGLGLRLIYFSYDVKMKEKGDIPEGYSVSREKKERFSLILESASTNQTSMYLCASSLGGTTSGKKETQYFGPGTRLLVL.

This clone has just one count. The same CDR3 is also encoded by other DNA sequences in this sample. The chain has TRBV9 and TRBJ2-3; possible D gene TRBD2, 5 bases. Germline assignment: CDR1 SGDLS and CDR2 YYNGEE. This CDR3 has 14 residues. The V and J ends lost 2 bases and 0 bases respectively, with 7 bases between them. CDR3 sequence reads: CASSVGGSTDTQYF. The CDR3 DNA reads as TGTGCCAGCAGCGTCGGCGGGAGCACAGATACGCAGTATTTT.

The chain combines TRBV11-2 with TRBJ2-3; D not resolved. V dropped 5 bases and J dropped 2 bases, with 14 bases sitting between them. The germline V gene encodes CDR1 SGHAT and CDR2 FQNNGV. This CDR3 spans 15 amino acids. The CDR3: CASSSYSNPTDTQYF. The CDR3 DNA reads TGTGCCAGCAGCAGTTACAGCAATCCCACAGATACGCAGTATTTT.

The rearrangement joins TRBV19 to TRBJ2-7, with 9 bases identical to TRBD2. Per the germline V gene, CDR1 is LNHDA and CDR2 is SQIVND (reference sequence). This CDR3 is 16 amino acids long. After removal of 7 bases from V and 2 bases from J, the junction contained 12 bases not matched to a gene. The CDR3 nucleotides are TGTGCCAGTACTCCCGGGGGAAGCGGGAGGCCCTACGAGCAGTACTTC. It translates to CASTPGGSGRPYEQYF. Supplemented by reference TRBV19 and TRBJ2-7, the full variable domain reads DGGITQSPKYLFRKEGQNVTLSCEQNLNHDAMYWYRQDPGQGLRLIYYSQIVNDFQKGDIAEGYSVSREKKESFPLTVTSAQKNPTAFYLCASTPGGSGRPYEQYFGPGTRLTVT.

V is TRBV4-1 and J is TRBJ2-3; 9 bases are shared with TRBD2. The CDR3 runs to 19 residues. The V gene end was trimmed by 1 base and the J gene end by 4 bases; junction bases not matched to a gene: 15. Germline V gene data show CDR1 as MGHRA and CDR2 as YSYEKL. The CDR3 region is CASSQVGLAGLLKADTQYF. In DNA form, the CDR3 reads TGCGCCAGCAGCCAAGTGGGTCTAGCGGGACTTCTTAAGGCAGATACGCAGTATTTT.

The rearrangement uses TRBV27 and TRBJ2-6; unclear D gene. Per the germline V gene, CDR1 is MNHEY and CDR2 is SMNVEV (reference sequence). This CDR3 contains 16 residues. V was shortened by 2 bases and J by 0 bases, with 8 bases between the two germline ends. CDR3 coding DNA: TGTGCCAGCAGTTTACTGTCTCTCTCTGGGGCCAACGTCCTGACTTTC. It codes for CASSLLSLSGANVLTF.